Presented here are 4 T cell receptor beta chains from one specimen sequenced in a study of blood T cells in healthy people across ages. It was with a sample-barcoded 5' primer and a J-beta primer mix that a second PCR of roughly 6 to 12 cycles was run. TCRdb reprocessed the 5' RACE reads via MiXCR and lists one record per CDR3 protein. This sample carries about 900,000 distinct CDR3 sequences, less than 80% of them seen once, and the ten largest clones take about 30%. The sample consisted of blood. The receptors stem from a man younger than 45 in good health.

In its sample, this clonotype was seen a few times. The chain uses TRBV27 and TRBJ2-5; D is perhaps TRBD2 (5 bases). This CDR3 comprises 14 residues. Germline lookup yields CDR1 MNHEY and CDR2 SMNVEV (reference sequence). The V gene lost 5 bases and the J gene lost 4 bases, with 14 bases spanning the gap. CDR3 residues: CASSGVASLETQYF. The CDR3 coding sequence is TGTGCCAGCAGTGGGGTGGCTAGCCTAGAGACCCAGTACTTC.

The CDR3 DNA sequence: TGTGCCAGCAGCCGGAGCCGGACACGGGGAGGCTACACCTTC. Its translation: CASSRSRTRGGYTF. This chain connects TRBV3-1 to TRBJ1-2; weak D call: TRBD1 (5 bases). CDR1 and CDR2 from the germline V gene are LGHDT and YNNKEL (reference sequence). The CDR3 sequence is 14 residues long. V lost 4 bases, J lost 8 bases, and 17 bases lay in between.

Concerning this clonotype itself: A single base separates this from a much larger clone, so it may be a read error. The chain recombines TRBV10-3 with TRBJ1-4; TRBD1 is a possible D gene (5 bases). The CDR3 runs to 16 residues. Germline CDR1 ENHRY, CDR2 SYGVKD. V was shortened by 8 bases and J by 7 bases, with 23 bases between the two germline ends. The DNA of the CDR3 is TGTGCCATCGCGGTAGGCGGAGGAGGGGATGGTGAAAAACTGTTTTTT. The encoded protein is CAIAVGGGGDGEKLFF.

V usage is TRBV20-1 and J usage is TRBJ2-5; TRBD2 matches 10 bases. The CDR3 is 16 residues long. J was trimmed by 4 bases and V by 2 bases; bases with no gene match: 10. CDR1 and CDR2 (germline): DFQATT, SNEGSKA (reference sequence). The CDR3 nucleotides are TGCAGTGCTAGATCCCCAGCGGGGGGGCGGTCAGAGACCCAGTACTTC. This codes for CSARSPAGGRSETQYF.